One sample yielded the 20 T cell receptor beta chains listed below, sequenced in a study of T cell responses to AZD1222 COVID-19 vaccine. This table comes from immunoSEQ multiplex PCR, and its TCRdb copy is limited to in-frame clones, with some not included. The table has 100,000 to 120,000 clones, about 87% seen once. The sample was peripheral blood, taken 28 days after the second AZD1222 dose. The source is an adult who received the AZD1222 COVID-19 vaccine.

Remarks on this clone: Additional DNA sequences in this sample encode the identical CDR3. Here the CDR3 reads CASSERGTGELFF. The CDR3 region has the DNA TGTGCCAGCAGTGAAAGAGGCACCGGGGAGCTGTTTTTT. V and J are TRBV2 and TRBJ2-2; D is unclear. V was pared by 2 bases and J by 4 bases, with 5 bases between. Germline lookup yields CDR1 SNHLY and CDR2 FYNNEI. This CDR3 has 13 residues.

This clone showed up just once. The chain couples TRBV5-1 to TRBJ1-2; the D is unclear. Germline V CDR1 and CDR2: SGHRS, YFSETQ. Trimming cost V 0 bases and J 1 base, with 13 bases left between them. The CDR3 consists of 16 residues. This CDR3 is CASSLELAGFNYGYTF. CDR3 nucleotide sequence: TGCGCCAGCAGCTTGGAGTTGGCGGGCTTTAACTATGGCTACACCTTC.

The genes are TRBV4-2 and TRBJ2-7, with D uncertain. CDR1 and CDR2 (germline): LGHNA, YNFKEQ. The length of the CDR3 is 15 residues. V gave up 0 bases and J gave up 2 bases, with 11 bases separating them. The CDR3 nucleotides read TGTGCCAGCAGCCAAGATTACCTCGAGACCTACGAGCAGTACTTC. This translates into CASSQDYLETYEQYF.

The V gene is TRBV10-1, the J gene TRBJ1-1; D unclear. The germline V and J ends were trimmed by 6 bases and 2 bases, with 10 bases remaining between them. The germline V gene encodes CDR1 WNHNN and CDR2 SYGVQD (reference sequence). The CDR3 length is 13 residues. In DNA form, the CDR3 reads TGCGCCAGCAGGGGTAATCCTAACACTGAAGCTTTCTTT. It translates to CASRGNPNTEAFF.

CDR3 sequence (DNA): TGCGCCAGCAGCTTGGGGGTTCCCATGAACACTGAAGCTTTCTTT. Encoded protein: CASSLGVPMNTEAFF. The V call is TRBV5-1, the J call TRBJ1-1; D unclear. Germline CDR1 and CDR2: SGHRS and YFSETQ. V was clipped by 0 bases and J by 0 bases, with 9 bases between them. This CDR3 has 15 residues. The full variable domain, its missing parts supplied by reference TRBV5-1 and TRBJ1-1, is KAGVTQTPRYLIKTRGQQVTLSCSPISGHRSVSWYQQTPGQGLQFLFEYFSETQRNKGNFPGRFSGRQFSNSRSEMNVSTLELGDSALYLCASSLGVPMNTEAFFGQGTRLTVV.

The gene calls are TRBV6-4 and TRBJ2-7, with TRBD2 matching over 8 bases. Germline CDR1 and CDR2: MRHNA and SNTAGT. J gave up 5 bases and V 0 bases, and 6 bases lay outside the gene matches. CDR3 size: 15 residues. The CDR3 is CASSDSRTSCHEQYF. In nucleotides, the CDR3 is TGTGCCAGCAGTGACTCGAGGACTAGCTGCCACGAGCAGTACTTC.

Only one count was recorded for this clone. This chain joins TRBV27 and TRBJ2-1; tentative D call: TRBD2 (5 bases). V gave up 2 bases and J gave up 2 bases, with 7 bases separating them. The germline CDR1 and CDR2 sequences are MNHEY and SMNVEV (reference sequence). The CDR3 contains 14 residues. The CDR3 reads CASSLGRAYNEQFF. DNA of the CDR3: TGTGCCAGCAGTTTAGGGCGGGCCTACAATGAGCAGTTCTTC.

The CDR3 protein is CASSNSGANNEQFF. In DNA, the CDR3 is TGTGCCAGCAGCAACAGCGGAGCCAACAATGAGCAGTTCTTC. The chain combines TRBV7-2 with TRBJ2-1; D may be TRBD2 (5 bases). V dropped 5 bases and J dropped 5 bases, with 13 bases sitting between them. This CDR3 spans 14 amino acids. CDR1 is SGHTA and CDR2 is FQGNSA in the germline V gene.

This chain connects TRBV5-1 to TRBJ1-6; 9 bases are shared with TRBD1. J gave up 0 bases and V 5 bases, and 9 bases lay outside the gene matches. Germline CDR1 and CDR2: SGHRS and YFSETQ. CDR3 length: 18 amino acids. CDR3 in amino acids: CASSKAGTGSSYNSPLHF. The CDR3 DNA reads as TGCGCCAGCAGTAAAGCCGGGACAGGGAGCTCCTATAATTCACCCCTCCACTTT.

V and J are TRBV2 and TRBJ2-1; D uncertain. Germline V gives CDR1 SNHLY, CDR2 FYNNEI. Trimming took 6 bases from V and 13 from J, leaving 19 bases between them. The CDR3 length is 13 residues. The CDR3 here is CASRMLDDSPQFF. The CDR3 bases are TGTGCCAGCAGAATGCTGGACGATTCCCCTCAGTTCTTC.

This clone was recorded once. The rearrangement links TRBV20-1 to TRBJ1-1; 8 nucleotides line up with TRBD1. From germline, CDR1 is DFQATT and CDR2 SNEGSKA (reference sequence). The CDR3 contains 11 residues. CDR3 amino acids: CKGQGNTEAFF. DNA for the CDR3: TGCAAAGGACAGGGGAACACTGAAGCTTTCTTT.

V gene TRBV6-4 combines with J gene TRBJ1-2, with TRBD1 matching over 9 bases. With V trimmed by 3 bases and J by 1 base, 12 bases remained unmatched. This CDR3 has 18 amino acids. Germline CDR1 MRHNA, CDR2 SNTAGT. The CDR3 DNA sequence: TGTGCCAGCAGTGATTATCTGGGACAGGGAAGCTATAACTATGGCTACACCTTC. Its protein product is CASSDYLGQGSYNYGYTF.

V usage is TRBV12-5 and J usage is TRBJ2-5; D gene ambiguous. CDR1 and CDR2 (germline): LGHNT, FRNRAP. V was trimmed by 3 bases and J by 1 base, leaving 12 bases between them. The CDR3 runs 15 residues. CDR3 in DNA: TGTGCTAGTGGTTTTGACGCAATGGGCCAAGAGACCCAGTACTTC. Residues: CASGFDAMGQETQYF.

The V call is TRBV7-9, the J call TRBJ1-2; D is perhaps TRBD1 (5 bases). Germline V gives CDR1 SEHNR, CDR2 FQNEAQ (reference sequence). The CDR3 has 12 amino acids. V lost 5 bases and J 6 bases, leaving 10 bases between the germline ends. The CDR3 region has the DNA TGTGCCAGCAGCGGTGCCAGGGATGGCTACACCTTC. Its protein is CASSGARDGYTF.

The chain joins TRBV27 to TRBJ2-7; D gene unclear. The germline V gene has CDR1 MNHEY and CDR2 SMNVEV (reference sequence). This CDR3 has 13 residues. Trimming shortened V by 4 bases and J by 2 bases, and 9 bases separated the two germline ends. The CDR3 protein is CASSSSPTYEQYF. The CDR3 nucleotides are TGTGCCAGCAGTTCCTCCCCGACCTACGAGCAGTACTTC.

The rearrangement uses TRBV6-5 and TRBJ1-1; D perhaps matches TRBD1 (5 bases). Between the trimmed V and J ends, which lost 9 bases and 1 base, there was a span of 15 bases. The CDR3 runs to 14 residues. The germline CDR1 and CDR2 sequences are MNHEY and SVGAGI. The CDR3 nucleotides read TGTGCCAGTCAATTTAGGGGCCCGAACACTGAAGCTTTCTTT. It codes for CASQFRGPNTEAFF.

This clone was seen a single time. This chain links TRBV27 with TRBJ2-7; D not resolved. This CDR3 has 13 residues. Germline V gene sequence: CDR1 MNHEY, CDR2 SMNVEV (reference sequence). V was pared by 3 bases and J by 5 bases, with 11 bases between. CDR3 coding DNA: TGTGCCAGCAGTTTCCTAGGTGCACACGAGCAGTACTTC. This translates into CASSFLGAHEQYF.

This sequence joins TRBV6-6 and TRBJ1-2; maybe TRBD1 (5 bases). Germline V gene sequence: CDR1 MNHNY, CDR2 SVGAGI (reference sequence). Trimming cost V 5 bases and J 4 bases, with 20 bases left between them. This CDR3 region has 16 residues. CDR3 sequence (DNA): TGTGCCAGCAGTGGCACCTCCCGTGGGGGGGGCTATGGCTACACCTTC. This codes for CASSGTSRGGGYGYTF.

The J gene is TRBJ1-2, the V gene TRBV5-1, with TRBD1 as a possible D gene (5 bases). With 4 bases removed from V and 3 bases from J, the gap between germline ends came to 13 bases. The CDR3 is 14 amino acids. Germline assignment: CDR1 SGHRS and CDR2 YFSETQ. This CDR3 is CASSDPGTYYGYTF. The CDR3 region has the DNA TGCGCCAGCAGCGACCCCGGGACCTACTATGGCTACACCTTC.

The rearrangement links TRBV19 to TRBJ1-2; D is uncertain. V shed 2 bases and J shed 1 base, with 11 bases lying between them. This CDR3 has 15 amino acids. The germline gives CDR1 LNHDA, CDR2 SQIVND (reference sequence). The CDR3 here is CASSISWVYNYGYTF. The CDR3 nucleotides are TGTGCCAGTAGTATATCTTGGGTATATAACTATGGCTACACCTTC.